These 11 T cell receptor beta chains came from one sample sequenced in a study of a mutant IDH1 vaccine in newly diagnosed glioma. TCRdb's copy holds only in-frame clones and misses some; the assay was immunoSEQ multiplex PCR. In the table there are around 69,000 clones, around nine tenths of which are singletons. Time point denoted: week 35, safety follow-up. A 20-mer mutant IDH1 peptide at 300 ug was injected subcutaneously with topical imiquimod. Antigen specificity for these receptors is unknown. The material sequenced was PBMCs, taken from a glioma patient whose treatment included an IDH1 peptide vaccine. The receptors shown here come from a man between 25 and 39 years old with glioma.

The sample holds one count of this clone. This chain connects TRBV15 to TRBJ1-3; no firm D call. There are 16 residues in the CDR3. The germline V gene encodes CDR1 LNHNV and CDR2 YYDKDF (reference sequence). V shed 1 base and J shed 1 base, with 11 bases lying between them. This chain's CDR3 is CATSRGRTGSGNTIYF. CDR3 bases: TGTGCCACCAGCAGAGGTCGTACGGGGTCTGGAAACACCATATATTTT.

This chain connects TRBV6-5 to TRBJ2-7, with D unclear. The ends were cut back, 4 bases at V and 1 base at J, with 11 bases in the middle. Germline V gene lookup returns CDR1 MNHEY and CDR2 SVGAGI. The CDR3 length is 14 residues. The DNA for the CDR3 is TGTGCCAGCAGTTTAGTAGGGCTATCCTACGAGCAGTACTTC. Amino acids: CASSLVGLSYEQYF.

V and J are TRBV10-2 and TRBJ2-1; unclear D gene. Trimming pared 6 bases from V and 4 bases from J, leaving 10 bases between. Germline CDR1 and CDR2: WSHSY and SAAADI. CDR3 length equals 13 residues. The CDR3 DNA reads as TGCGCCAGCAGACCTTACGGATACAATGAGCAGTTCTTC. Protein sequence: CASRPYGYNEQFF.

The chain is built from TRBV27 and TRBJ2-3; a possible D gene is TRBD2 (6 bases). The CDR3 consists of 15 residues. Trimming removed 3 bases from V and 0 bases from J, with 10 bases in between. Germline-derived CDR1 and CDR2 are MNHEY and SMNVEV (reference sequence). In DNA, the CDR3 is TGTGCCAGCAGTTTTTCCGGGACTAGCACAGATACGCAGTATTTT. Amino acid sequence: CASSFSGTSTDTQYF.

The rearrangement links TRBV7-7 to TRBJ1-2; D call uncertain. V lost 1 base to trimming and J lost 6 bases, with 12 bases between them. The CDR3 runs to 14 residues. Germline lookup yields CDR1 SSHAT and CDR2 FNYEAQ (reference sequence). As DNA, the CDR3 is TGTGCCAGCAGCTTAGACCGACGAGCCGATGGCTACACCTTC. Translating gives CASSLDRRADGYTF. The full variable domain, completed using reference TRBV7-7 and TRBJ1-2, is GAGVSQSPRYKVTKRGQDVTLRCDPISSHATLYWYQQALGQGPEFLTYFNYEAQPDKSGLPSDRFSAERPEGSISTLTIQRTEQRDSAMYRCASSLDRRADGYTFGSGTRLTVV.

The V and J genes are TRBV11-3 and TRBJ2-5; 9 nucleotides line up with TRBD2. The CDR3 is made up of 15 amino acids. Trimming at V came to 5 bases and at J to 5 bases, leaving 9 bases not matched to a gene. Germline CDR1 reads SGHNT; CDR2 reads YENEEA. The CDR3, as DNA: TGTGCCAGCAGCCCGAGAGCGGGGGGCGGGGAGACCCAGTACTTC. This gives the protein CASSPRAGGGETQYF.

The rearrangement links TRBV6-5 to TRBJ2-3; 9 bases map to TRBD1. Germline V gene data show CDR1 as MNHEY and CDR2 as SVGAGI. V shed 11 bases and J 3 bases; nucleotides not matched to a gene: 6. This CDR3 contains 13 residues. The CDR3: CAVNRGRTDTQYF. The DNA of the CDR3 is TGTGCCGTTAACAGGGGGCGGACAGATACGCAGTATTTT.

This chain connects TRBV5-1 to TRBJ1-1; D not resolved. With 0 bases removed from V and 2 bases from J, the gap between germline ends came to 11 bases. CDR3 size: 15 residues. Looked up from germline, CDR1 is SGHRS and CDR2 is YFSETQ. CDR3 nucleotides: TGCGCCAGCAGCTTGGCCTTGTCAGCAAACACTGAAGCTTTCTTT. Residues: CASSLALSANTEAFF.

This clone was detected once. This chain joins TRBV9 and TRBJ2-2; 10 nucleotides agree with TRBD2. After removal of 3 bases from V and 0 bases from J, the junction contained 2 bases not matched to a gene. The CDR3 consists of 16 residues. Germline loops: CDR1 SGDLS, CDR2 YYNGEE. The CDR3 region is CASSAGLAANTGELFF. CDR3 in DNA: TGTGCCAGCAGCGCTGGACTAGCGGCGAACACCGGGGAGCTGTTTTTT. Variable domain in full (rest from reference TRBV9 and TRBJ2-2): DSGVTQTPKHLITATGQRVTLRCSPRSGDLSVYWYQQSLDQGLQFLIQYYNGEERAKGNILERFSAQQFPDLHSELNLSSLELGDSALYFCASSAGLAANTGELFFGEGSRLTVL.

The chain joins TRBV29-1 to TRBJ2-1; D unclear. The CDR3 spans 15 residues. The germline gives CDR1 SQVTM, CDR2 ANQGSEA. V was clipped by 7 bases and J by 0 bases, with 16 bases between them. For the CDR3, the DNA is TGCAGCGCTTCCTCATCCAGCCTCTCCTACAATGAGCAGTTCTTC. Residues: CSASSSSLSYNEQFF.

The CDR3 nucleotides are TGTGCCAGCAGCTTAGGGACCGTTGACAGACTCGGATGGGATGAGCAGTTCTTC. Translating gives CASSLGTVDRLGWDEQFF. This chain links TRBV13 with TRBJ2-1; possible D gene TRBD1, 5 bases. Trimming cost V 0 bases and J 8 bases, with 23 bases left between them. The CDR3 totals 18 residues. Germline V CDR1 and CDR2: PRHDT, FYEKMQ (reference sequence).